The entry that follows covers one T cell receptor (beta chain) sequence. Germline V gene lookup returns CDR1 MNHNS and CDR2 SASEGT. The CDR3 contains 15 residues. V gave up 6 bases and J gave up 0 bases; unmatched junction bases: 6. PCR involved 60 Vbeta and 13 Jbeta primers. Only in-frame clones appear in the TCRdb table, and some are missing; sequencing was by immunoSEQ multiplex PCR. This table holds approximately 100,000 clones, about 81% found once. The source of the sample is a study of cytomegalovirus exposure and HLA in healthy donors. Nominal health characterized the donors when sampled, though unrecorded immune exposures were likely.

The sample was PBMCs. The rearrangement links TRBV6-1 to TRBJ2-7; 9 positions match TRBD1. The TCR originated in a man aged 45-65 years in good health and CMV-seronegative. The CDR3 nucleotides are TGTGCCAGCAGCAGCGTGGACAGGGGCTCCTACGAGCAGTACTTC. Protein sequence: CASSSVDRGSYEQYF.